The 9 T cell receptor beta chains below come from one sample, sequenced in a study of blood T cell repertoires in COVID-19. This table comes from immunoSEQ multiplex PCR, and its TCRdb copy is limited to in-frame clones, with some not included. The data hold approximately 91,000 clones, with nearly 90% observed a single time. The sample comprised peripheral blood. The receptors here all came from a man between 70 and 80 years old with acute or convalescent COVID-19.

The chain couples TRBV5-1 to TRBJ2-7; D might be TRBD2 (5 bases). Germline V gives CDR1 SGHRS, CDR2 YFSETQ. CDR3 length: 12 amino acids. V shed 2 bases and J shed 3 bases, with 6 bases lying between them. The DNA for the CDR3 is TGCGCCAGCAGCTTAGAGGGCTACGAGCAGTACTTC. It specifies CASSLEGYEQYF.

V is TRBV2 and J is TRBJ2-7; TRBD1 is a possible D gene (5 bases). CDR1 and CDR2 from the germline V gene are SNHLY and FYNNEI. This CDR3 contains 15 residues. V gave up 2 bases and J gave up 2 bases, with 13 bases separating them. The CDR3 coding sequence is TGTGCCAGCAGTGAAAAACTGAAAGGGGCCTACGAGCAGTACTTC. It encodes CASSEKLKGAYEQYF.

The genes are TRBV12-3 or TRBV12-4 and TRBJ1-1; D is unclear. V lost 4 bases and J lost 3, with 9 bases in between. The CDR3 contains 13 residues. In nucleotides, the CDR3 is TGTGCCAGCAGTTCCGCCCCGGACACTGAAGCTTTCTTT. This translates into CASSSAPDTEAFF.

This chain links TRBV2 with TRBJ2-3; TRBD1 agrees at 10 bases. The V segment lost 4 bases and the J segment 2 bases; nucleotides outside the gene matches: 0. Germline CDR1 reads SNHLY; CDR2 reads FYNNEI. CDR3 length: 14 residues. The CDR3, as DNA: TGTGCCAGCAGTGGACAGGGGGCCACAGATACGCAGTATTTT. Its protein is CASSGQGATDTQYF.

The rearrangement links TRBV7-9 to TRBJ2-1, with D maybe TRBD1 (6 bases). CDR1 is SEHNR, CDR2 FQNEAQ, per germline (reference sequence). Trimming cost V 4 bases and J 2 bases, with 15 bases left between them. The CDR3 contains 16 residues. This CDR3 reads CASSSYSGQTYNEQFF. As DNA, the CDR3 is TGTGCCAGCAGCTCCTACTCGGGACAAACCTACAATGAGCAGTTCTTC.

The rearrangement uses TRBV19 and TRBJ1-2; D may be TRBD1 (5 bases). The length of the CDR3 is 14 residues. Trimming took 3 bases from V and 4 from J, leaving 12 bases between them. The germline V gene encodes CDR1 LNHDA and CDR2 SQIVND (reference sequence). CDR3 sequence (DNA): TGTGCCAGTAGTATTTCCAGGGAGGGCTATGGCTACACCTTC. It encodes CASSISREGYGYTF.

CDR3 sequence: CASSVGSTASGGYNEQFF. The CDR3 region has the DNA TGTGCCAGCAGCGTAGGATCGACTGCTAGCGGGGGTTACAATGAGCAGTTCTTC. The rearrangement links TRBV9 to TRBJ2-1; 10 nucleotides line up with TRBD2. Unmatched junction bases numbered 10, after V lost 0 bases and J lost 4 bases. Germline V lookup: CDR1 SGDLS, CDR2 YYNGEE. This CDR3 region has 18 residues.

As regards this clone: Other nucleotide sequences in the sample specify the same CDR3. The rearrangement joins TRBV11-3 to TRBJ1-1; 8 bases match TRBD1. The germline CDR1 and CDR2 sequences are SGHNT and YENEEA. This CDR3 has 14 residues. J lost 1 base, V lost 5 bases, and 3 bases had no gene match. As DNA, the CDR3 is TGTGCCAGCAGCCTGGGACAGGAGAACACTGAAGCTTTCTTT. Translated: CASSLGQENTEAFF. The whole variable domain, remainder taken from reference TRBV11-3 and TRBJ1-1, is EAGVVQSPRYKIIEKKQPVAFWCNPISGHNTLYWYLQNLGQGPELLIRYENEEAVDDSQLPKDRFSAERLKGVDSTLKIQPAELGDSAVYLCASSLGQENTEAFFGQGTRLTVV.

V is TRBV5-4 and J is TRBJ2-1; D perhaps matches TRBD1 (6 bases). Germline V lookup: CDR1 SGHNT, CDR2 YYREEE (reference sequence). The CDR3 has 14 residues. Trimming stripped 4 bases from V and 2 bases from J, with 10 bases between. This CDR3 reads CASSPRGTYNEQFF. In DNA form, the CDR3 reads TGTGCCAGCAGCCCAAGGGGGACCTACAATGAGCAGTTCTTC.